Included here is one TCR beta chain sequence, with context. Repertoires were generated with immunoSEQ multiplex PCR, while TCRdb's copy carries only in-frame clones and drops some. Of 45,000 to 55,000 clones listed, roughly 90% are singletons. The source of the sample is a study of T cell changes during pregnancy in multiple sclerosis. Per germline, CDR1 WSHSY and CDR2 SAAADI. The CDR3 consists of 14 residues. Germline trimming cut 9 bases from V and 9 bases from J; bases unmatched to any gene: 11. The chain links TRBV10-2 to TRBJ1-6, with TRBD1 identical over 7 bases. Sequenced here: peripheral blood, sampled in the first trimester of pregnancy. The origin of this receptor is a female donor in good health, enrolled as a control in a pregnancy study. The CDR3 reads CASRDRANGSPLHF. The CDR3 nucleotides are TGCGCCAGTCGTGACAGGGCAAACGGTTCACCCCTCCACTTT.